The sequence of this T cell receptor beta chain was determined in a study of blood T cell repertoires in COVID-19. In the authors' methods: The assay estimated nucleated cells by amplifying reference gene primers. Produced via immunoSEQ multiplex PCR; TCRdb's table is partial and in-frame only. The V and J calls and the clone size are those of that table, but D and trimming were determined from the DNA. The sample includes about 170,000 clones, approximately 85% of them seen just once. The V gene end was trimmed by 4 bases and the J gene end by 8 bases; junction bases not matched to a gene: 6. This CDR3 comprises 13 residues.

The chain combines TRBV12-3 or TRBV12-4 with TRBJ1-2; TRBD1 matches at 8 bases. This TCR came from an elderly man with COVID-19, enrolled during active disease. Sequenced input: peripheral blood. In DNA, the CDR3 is TGTGCCAGCAGTTCAGGGGCAGGGGGCGGCTACACCTTC. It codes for CASSSGAGGGYTF.